The rows below give T cell receptor beta chains drawn from one sample of a study of metastatic and nonmetastatic thyroid tumors. TCRdb re-called the PCR reads via MiXCR. Counted here are about 41,000 clones, approximately 24% occurring once; the ten biggest clones make up roughly 15%. Specimen: tumor tissue. These receptors all stem from a female donor with papillary thyroid cancer or a benign thyroid nodule (not recorded which). Some clones in this sample may be carry-over from other donors' samples. The CDR3 runs from the conserved cysteine through the conserved F or W. Each record gives: CDR3 length, V gene, clone size, D gene, J gene, CDR3 protein, CDR3 DNA. D genes are given only for firm matches. The size of a clone is reported for some rows only, either as once, few or many, or as a class for expanded clones.

cdr3_length: 14
v_call: TRBV6-1
clone_size: -
d_call: TRBD1
j_call: TRBJ1-5
cdr3_aa: CASSPRQGSSSQHF
cdr3_nt: TGTGCTAGCAGTCCCCGACAGGGGTCGTCGTCCCAGCATTTT

cdr3_length: 18
v_call: TRBV6-1
clone_size: few
d_call: -
j_call: TRBJ1-6
cdr3_aa: CASSEVLLSYSYNSPLHF
cdr3_nt: TGTGCCAGCAGTGAAGTTCTTCTGTCTTACTCCTATAATTCACCCCTCCACTTT

cdr3_length: 12
v_call: TRBV28
clone_size: many
d_call: -
j_call: TRBJ1-3
cdr3_aa: CASSSDGNTIYF
cdr3_nt: TGTGCCAGCAGTTCCGACGGAAACACCATATATTTT

cdr3_length: 17
v_call: TRBV19
clone_size: many
d_call: -
j_call: TRBJ1-2
cdr3_aa: CASSPNFVNRANYGYTF
cdr3_nt: TGTGCCAGTAGTCCCAACTTTGTGAACAGAGCTAACTATGGCTACACCTTC

cdr3_length: 14
v_call: TRBV18
clone_size: once
d_call: -
j_call: TRBJ2-7
cdr3_aa: CASSPYSQAYEQYF
cdr3_nt: TGTGCCAGCTCACCATATTCCCAAGCCTACGAGCAGTACTTC

cdr3_length: 11
v_call: TRBV20-1
clone_size: many
d_call: -
j_call: TRBJ2-4
cdr3_aa: CSARVVGGQYF
cdr3_nt: TGCAGTGCTAGAGTGGTGGGTGGTCAGTACTTC

cdr3_length: 18
v_call: TRBV11-2
clone_size: -
d_call: TRBD1
j_call: TRBJ2-2
cdr3_aa: CASSLDLRQGALDGELFF
cdr3_nt: TGTGCCAGCAGCTTAGATCTGAGACAGGGGGCGCTGGACGGGGAGCTGTTTTTT

cdr3_length: 12
v_call: TRBV2
clone_size: many
d_call: TRBD1
j_call: TRBJ1-2
cdr3_aa: CASSSQGDGYTF
cdr3_nt: TGTGCCAGCAGTTCACAGGGGGATGGCTACACCTTC

cdr3_length: 16
v_call: TRBV4-1
clone_size: many
d_call: TRBD1
j_call: TRBJ2-3
cdr3_aa: CASSQEWDRGFDTQYF
cdr3_nt: TGCGCCAGCAGCCAAGAGTGGGACAGGGGATTTGATACGCAGTATTTT

cdr3_length: 13
v_call: TRBV28
clone_size: few
d_call: -
j_call: TRBJ2-7
cdr3_aa: CASSFLGFYEQYF
cdr3_nt: TGTGCCAGCAGTTTTTTGGGTTTCTACGAGCAGTACTTC

cdr3_length: 10
v_call: TRBV29-1
clone_size: few
d_call: -
j_call: TRBJ1-1
cdr3_aa: CRADQNEAFF
cdr3_nt: TGCAGAGCCGACCAAAACGAAGCCTTCTTT

cdr3_length: 14
v_call: TRBV2
clone_size: many
d_call: -
j_call: TRBJ1-5
cdr3_aa: CASSEWDSNQPQHF
cdr3_nt: TGTGCCAGCAGTGAGTGGGACAGCAATCAGCCCCAGCATTTT

cdr3_length: 15
v_call: TRBV6-1
clone_size: -
d_call: -
j_call: TRBJ2-3
cdr3_aa: CARSEGIARTDTQYF
cdr3_nt: TGTGCCAGAAGTGAGGGAATAGCTCGCACAGATACGCAGTATTTT

cdr3_length: 14
v_call: TRBV2
clone_size: -
d_call: -
j_call: TRBJ1-2
cdr3_aa: CASSELTGPYGYTF
cdr3_nt: TGTGCCAGCAGTGAGCTTACTGGGCCCTATGGCTACACCTTC

cdr3_length: 14
v_call: TRBV6-1
clone_size: -
d_call: -
j_call: TRBJ1-2
cdr3_aa: CASSEAHATGVRTF
cdr3_nt: TGTGCCAGCAGTGAAGCACACGCTACGGGGGTTCGCACCTTC

cdr3_length: 12
v_call: TRBV20-1
clone_size: -
d_call: -
j_call: TRBJ1-1
cdr3_aa: CSAPRGDTEAFF
cdr3_nt: TGCAGTGCTCCGAGAGGTGACACTGAAGCTTTCTTT

cdr3_length: 18
v_call: TRBV3-2
clone_size: many
d_call: -
j_call: TRBJ1-6
cdr3_aa: CASSPIGDSPPYNSPLHF
cdr3_nt: TGTGCCAGCAGCCCGATCGGGGACAGCCCTCCATATAATTCACCCCTCCACTTT

cdr3_length: 14
v_call: TRBV3-1
clone_size: -
d_call: -
j_call: TRBJ1-2
cdr3_aa: CASSNRDGVYGYTF
cdr3_nt: TGTGCCAGCAGTAACAGGGATGGGGTCTATGGCTACACCTTC

cdr3_length: 13
v_call: TRBV7-6
clone_size: -
d_call: -
j_call: TRBJ2-1
cdr3_aa: CASSLESYNEQFF
cdr3_nt: TGTGCCAGCAGCTTAGAGAGTTACAATGAGCAGTTCTTC

cdr3_length: 14
v_call: TRBV7-6
clone_size: many
d_call: TRBD2
j_call: TRBJ2-7
cdr3_aa: CASSTGTSGTEQYF
cdr3_nt: TGTGCCAGCAGCACCGGGACTAGCGGGACCGAGCAGTACTTC

cdr3_length: 15
v_call: TRBV18
clone_size: many
d_call: -
j_call: TRBJ2-2
cdr3_aa: CASSRRQAHTGELFF
cdr3_nt: TGTGCCAGCTCACGACGGCAAGCCCATACGGGGGAGCTGTTTTTT

cdr3_length: 16
v_call: TRBV12-3/TRBV12-4
clone_size: few
d_call: -
j_call: TRBJ2-7
cdr3_aa: CASSSSALGRDYEQYF
cdr3_nt: TGTGCCAGCAGTTCTTCCGCCCTGGGCAGGGACTACGAGCAGTACTTC

cdr3_length: 15
v_call: TRBV6-4
clone_size: many
d_call: TRBD2
j_call: TRBJ2-3
cdr3_aa: CASSDSSGGTDTQYF
cdr3_nt: TGTGCCAGCAGTGACTCTAGCGGGGGCACAGATACGCAGTATTTT

cdr3_length: 15
v_call: TRBV5-3
clone_size: -
d_call: -
j_call: TRBJ1-5
cdr3_aa: CASKPRHLDNQPQHF
cdr3_nt: TGTGCCAGTAAACCTCGACATCTTGACAATCAGCCCCAGCATTTT

cdr3_length: 14
v_call: TRBV7-8
clone_size: many
d_call: -
j_call: TRBJ1-6
cdr3_aa: CASSLTEGNSPLHF
cdr3_nt: TGTGCCAGCAGCTTAACCGAGGGGAATTCACCCCTCCACTTT

cdr3_length: 14
v_call: TRBV20-1
clone_size: -
d_call: -
j_call: TRBJ1-1
cdr3_aa: CSARDIQLNTEAFF
cdr3_nt: TGCAGTGCTAGAGATATACAGTTGAACACTGAAGCTTTCTTT

cdr3_length: 13
v_call: TRBV6-1
clone_size: -
d_call: -
j_call: TRBJ1-4
cdr3_aa: CASRKRDYEKLFF
cdr3_nt: TGTGCCAGCAGGAAGAGGGATTATGAAAAACTGTTTTTT

cdr3_length: 14
v_call: TRBV15
clone_size: many
d_call: -
j_call: TRBJ2-3
cdr3_aa: CATSRGLAGDTQYF
cdr3_nt: TGTGCCACCAGCAGAGGACTGGCAGGAGATACGCAGTATTTT